Below are 7 T cell receptor beta chains sequenced from a single sample in a study of blood T cell repertoires in COVID-19. Profiled with immunoSEQ multiplex PCR; TCRdb holds only in-frame clones, not every one. The sample has some 130,000 clones, 80% to 85% seen once. What was sequenced was peripheral blood. The receptors derive from a young woman who had recovered from COVID-19.

This rearrangement joins TRBV6-1 to TRBJ2-5; 10 nucleotides match TRBD1. With V trimmed by 3 bases and J by 4 bases, 8 bases remained unmatched. This CDR3 has 16 residues. Germline values: CDR1 MNHNS, CDR2 SASEGT. CDR3 bases: TGTGCCAGCAGTGACTGGGGACAGGGGTTTGGAGAGACCCAGTACTTC. Its protein is CASSDWGQGFGETQYF.

The chain recombines TRBV5-1 with TRBJ1-1; 7 nucleotides match TRBD1. Losses at the gene ends were 5 bases for V and 8 bases for J; bases not matched to a gene: 12. Germline CDR1 is SGHRS and CDR2 is YFSETQ. The CDR3 is 14 residues long. Here the CDR3 DNA reads TGCGCCAGCAGAAAGGGGACAGCTTCCGACGAAGCTTTCTTT. Translation: CASRKGTASDEAFF.

The chain has TRBV5-1 and TRBJ2-7; maybe TRBD1 (5 bases). Germline V CDR1 and CDR2: SGHRS, YFSETQ. The CDR3 covers 13 residues. Trimming took off 0 bases at V and 3 bases at J, with 7 bases between the two ends. The DNA of the CDR3 is TGCGCCAGCAGCTTGGAGGGGTTCTACGAGCAGTACTTC. This sequence encodes CASSLEGFYEQYF.

The chain employs TRBV27 and TRBJ2-1, with 10 bases that match TRBD2. Germline V gene sequence: CDR1 MNHEY, CDR2 SMNVEV (reference sequence). J lost 5 bases, V lost 1 base, and 5 bases had no gene match. This CDR3 is built from 16 residues. The CDR3 DNA reads as TGTGCCAGCAGTTTATTTGTAGCGGGAGGTGACAATGAGCAGTTCTTC. This translates into CASSLFVAGGDNEQFF.

Only one count was recorded for this clone. V is TRBV7-9 and J is TRBJ2-2; the match to TRBD2 covers 10 bases. V dropped 5 bases and J dropped 3; count of bases not matched to a gene: 9. The CDR3 runs to 17 residues. Germline CDR1 is SEHNR and CDR2 is FQNEAQ (reference sequence). Here the CDR3 reads CASSLPTSGTDTGELFF. In DNA, the CDR3 is TGTGCCAGCAGCCTGCCCACTAGCGGGACGGACACCGGGGAGCTGTTTTTT.

The chain joins TRBV27 to TRBJ2-3, with TRBD2 as a possible D gene (6 bases). The V gene's germline CDR1 is MNHEY and CDR2 SMNVEV (reference sequence). This CDR3 comprises 14 residues. V shed 5 bases and J shed 4 bases, with 13 bases lying between them. The CDR3, as DNA: TGTGCCAGCAGTCCAAGACTAGAAGCAGATACGCAGTATTTT. Translated: CASSPRLEADTQYF.

The chain uses TRBV13 and TRBJ2-4; 7 nucleotides match TRBD1. The J segment lost 2 bases and the V segment lost 1 base, leaving 11 bases of the junction unmatched. CDR3 length: 18 residues. The germline V gene has CDR1 PRHDT and CDR2 FYEKMQ (reference sequence). The CDR3 region is CASSLVGTAYGPKNIQYF. DNA for the CDR3: TGTGCCAGCAGCTTAGTAGGGACAGCGTACGGACCCAAAAACATTCAGTACTTC.